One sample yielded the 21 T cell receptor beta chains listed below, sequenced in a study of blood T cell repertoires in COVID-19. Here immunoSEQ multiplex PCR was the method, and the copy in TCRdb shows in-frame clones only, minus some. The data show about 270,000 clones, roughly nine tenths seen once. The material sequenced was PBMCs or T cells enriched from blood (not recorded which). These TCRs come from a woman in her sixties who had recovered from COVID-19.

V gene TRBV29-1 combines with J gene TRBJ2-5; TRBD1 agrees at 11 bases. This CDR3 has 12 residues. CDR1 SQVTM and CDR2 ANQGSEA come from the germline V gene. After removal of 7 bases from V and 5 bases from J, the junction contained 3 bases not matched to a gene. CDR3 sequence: CSADRGLETQYF. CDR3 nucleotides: TGCAGCGCGGACAGGGGGCTGGAGACCCAGTACTTC.

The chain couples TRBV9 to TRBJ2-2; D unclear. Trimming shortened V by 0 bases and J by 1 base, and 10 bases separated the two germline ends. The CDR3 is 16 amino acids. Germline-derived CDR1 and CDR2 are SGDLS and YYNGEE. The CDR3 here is CASSVGVHKNTGELFF. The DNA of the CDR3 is TGTGCCAGCAGCGTAGGTGTCCACAAGAACACCGGGGAGCTGTTTTTT.

In DNA form, the CDR3 reads TGTGCCAGCAGTTACTCAGGGGCTGTGGCCAACACTGAAGCTTTCTTT. This codes for CASSYSGAVANTEAFF. The genes are TRBV6-5 and TRBJ1-1, with D possibly matching TRBD1 (5 bases). Trimming removed 0 bases from V and 2 bases from J, with 13 bases in between. CDR1 is MNHEY and CDR2 is SVGAGI in the germline V gene. The CDR3 consists of 16 residues.

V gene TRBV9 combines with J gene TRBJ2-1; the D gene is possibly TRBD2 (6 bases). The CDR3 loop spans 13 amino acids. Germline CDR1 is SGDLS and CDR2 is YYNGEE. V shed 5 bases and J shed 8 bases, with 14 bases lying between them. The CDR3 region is CASRPGAGDEQFF. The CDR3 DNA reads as TGTGCCAGCAGGCCGGGAGCTGGCGATGAGCAGTTCTTC.

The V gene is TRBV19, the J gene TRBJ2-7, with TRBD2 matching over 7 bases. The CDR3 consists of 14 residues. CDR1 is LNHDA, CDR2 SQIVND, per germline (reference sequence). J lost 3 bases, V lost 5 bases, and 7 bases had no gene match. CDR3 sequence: CASSSGGGGYEQYF. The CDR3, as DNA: TGTGCCAGTAGTTCGGGAGGAGGTGGCTACGAGCAGTACTTC.

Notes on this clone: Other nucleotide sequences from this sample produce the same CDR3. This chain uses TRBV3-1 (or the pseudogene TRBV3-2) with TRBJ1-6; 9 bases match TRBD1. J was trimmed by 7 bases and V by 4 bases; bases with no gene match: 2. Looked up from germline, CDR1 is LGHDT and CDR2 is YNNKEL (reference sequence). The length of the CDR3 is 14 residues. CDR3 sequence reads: CASSLGTGNSPLHF. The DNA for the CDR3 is TGTGCCAGCAGCCTTGGGACAGGGAATTCACCCCTCCACTTT.

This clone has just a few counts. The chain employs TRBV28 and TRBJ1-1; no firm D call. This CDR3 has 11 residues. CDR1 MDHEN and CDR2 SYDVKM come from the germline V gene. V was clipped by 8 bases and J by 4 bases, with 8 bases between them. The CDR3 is CASESFTEAFF. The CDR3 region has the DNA TGTGCCAGCGAGAGTTTCACTGAAGCTTTCTTT.

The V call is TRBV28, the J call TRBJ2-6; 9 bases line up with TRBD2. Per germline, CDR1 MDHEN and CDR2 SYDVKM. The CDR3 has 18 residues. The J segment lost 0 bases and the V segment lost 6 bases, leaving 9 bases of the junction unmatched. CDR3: CASSAGGYLLSGANVLTF. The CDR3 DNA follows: TGTGCCAGCAGCGCGGGGGGGTACTTACTCTCTGGGGCCAACGTCCTGACTTTC.

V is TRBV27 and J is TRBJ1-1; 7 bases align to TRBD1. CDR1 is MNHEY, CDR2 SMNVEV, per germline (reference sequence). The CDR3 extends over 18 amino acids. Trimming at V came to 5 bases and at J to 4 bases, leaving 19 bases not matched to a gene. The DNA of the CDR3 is TGTGCCAGCAGTCTACTCTCCTCCCTACAGGGGTTCGTCACTGAAGCTTTCTTT. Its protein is CASSLLSSLQGFVTEAFF.

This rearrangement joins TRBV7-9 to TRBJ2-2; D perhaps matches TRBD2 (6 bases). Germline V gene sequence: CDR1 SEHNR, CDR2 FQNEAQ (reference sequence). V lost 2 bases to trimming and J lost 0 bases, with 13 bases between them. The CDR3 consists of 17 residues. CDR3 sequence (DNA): TGTGCCAGCAGCTTATTATTGGGGACTGCGAACACCGGGGAGCTGTTTTTT. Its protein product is CASSLLLGTANTGELFF.

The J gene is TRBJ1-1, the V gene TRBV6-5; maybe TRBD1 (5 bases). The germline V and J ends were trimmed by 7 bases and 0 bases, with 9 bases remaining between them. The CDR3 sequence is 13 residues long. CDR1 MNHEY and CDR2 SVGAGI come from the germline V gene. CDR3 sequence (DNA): TGTGCCAGCACCAGGACAATGAACACTGAAGCTTTCTTT. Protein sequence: CASTRTMNTEAFF.

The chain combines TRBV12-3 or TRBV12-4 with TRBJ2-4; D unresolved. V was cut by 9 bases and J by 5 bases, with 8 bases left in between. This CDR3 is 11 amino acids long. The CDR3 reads CASTNENIQYF. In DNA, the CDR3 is TGTGCCAGTACAAATGAAAACATTCAGTACTTC.

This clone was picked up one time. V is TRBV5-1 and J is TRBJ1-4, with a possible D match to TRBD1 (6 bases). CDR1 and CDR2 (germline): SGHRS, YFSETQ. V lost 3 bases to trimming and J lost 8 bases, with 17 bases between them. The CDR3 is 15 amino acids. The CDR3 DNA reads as TGCGCCAGCAGCTACTTGACAGGCAGCGGCGAAAAACTGTTTTTT. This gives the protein CASSYLTGSGEKLFF.

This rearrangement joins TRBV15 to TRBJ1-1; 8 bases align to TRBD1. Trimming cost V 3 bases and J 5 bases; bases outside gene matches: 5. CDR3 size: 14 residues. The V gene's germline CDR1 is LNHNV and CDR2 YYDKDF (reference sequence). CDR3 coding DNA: TGTGCCACCAGCAGCGGACAGGGAGGAACTGAAGCTTTCTTT. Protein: CATSSGQGGTEAFF.

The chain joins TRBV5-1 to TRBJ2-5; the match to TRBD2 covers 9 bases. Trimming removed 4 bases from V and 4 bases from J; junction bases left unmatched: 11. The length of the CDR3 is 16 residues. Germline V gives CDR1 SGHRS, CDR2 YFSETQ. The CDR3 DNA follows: TGCGCCAGCAGCCTGGGACTAGCACCCATTACAGAGACCCAGTACTTC. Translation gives CASSLGLAPITETQYF.

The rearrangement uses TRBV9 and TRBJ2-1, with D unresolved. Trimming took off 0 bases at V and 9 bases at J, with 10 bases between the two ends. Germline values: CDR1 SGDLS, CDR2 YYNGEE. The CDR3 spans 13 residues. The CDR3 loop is CASSVGSPGEQFF. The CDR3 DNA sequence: TGTGCCAGCAGCGTAGGATCACCCGGTGAGCAGTTCTTC.

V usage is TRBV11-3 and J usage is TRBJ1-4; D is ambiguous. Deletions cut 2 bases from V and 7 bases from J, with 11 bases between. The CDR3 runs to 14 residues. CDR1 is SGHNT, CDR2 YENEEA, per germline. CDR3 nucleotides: TGTGCCAGCAGCTTAAACGTAGGAGGTGAAAAACTGTTTTTT. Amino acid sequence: CASSLNVGGEKLFF.

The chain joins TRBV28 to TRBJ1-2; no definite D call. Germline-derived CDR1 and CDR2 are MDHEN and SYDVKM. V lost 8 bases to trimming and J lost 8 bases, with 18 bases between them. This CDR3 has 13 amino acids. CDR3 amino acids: CASCVRGIYGYTF. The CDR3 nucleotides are TGTGCCAGCTGCGTAAGAGGGATCTACGGCTACACCTTC.

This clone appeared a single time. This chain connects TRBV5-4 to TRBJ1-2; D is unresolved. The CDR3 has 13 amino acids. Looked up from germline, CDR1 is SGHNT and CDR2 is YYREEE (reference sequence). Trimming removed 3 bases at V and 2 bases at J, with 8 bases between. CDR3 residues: CASSSDGNYGYTF. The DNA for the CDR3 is TGTGCCAGCAGCTCAGACGGGAACTATGGCTACACCTTC.

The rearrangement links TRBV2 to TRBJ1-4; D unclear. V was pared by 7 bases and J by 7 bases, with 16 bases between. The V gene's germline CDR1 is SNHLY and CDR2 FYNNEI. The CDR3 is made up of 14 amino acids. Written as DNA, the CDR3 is TGTGCCAGCACTGCGGGGTGGAATAGTGAAAAACTGTTTTTT. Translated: CASTAGWNSEKLFF.

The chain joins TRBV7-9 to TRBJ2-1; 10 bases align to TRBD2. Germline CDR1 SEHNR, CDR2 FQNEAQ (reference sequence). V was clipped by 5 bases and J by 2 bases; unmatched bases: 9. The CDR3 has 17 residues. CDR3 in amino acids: CASSPQRGGLAYNEQFF. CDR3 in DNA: TGTGCCAGCAGCCCACAGCGGGGGGGCCTCGCCTACAATGAGCAGTTCTTC.